This T cell receptor (beta chain) is from a study of cytomegalovirus exposure and HLA in healthy donors. At the time of sampling, donors were nominally healthy, though unrecorded immune exposures were likely. This clone has a single count. In the PCR, 60 Vbeta and 13 Jbeta primers were used. Only in-frame clones appear in the TCRdb table, and some are missing; sequencing was by immunoSEQ multiplex PCR. The data hold approximately 190,000 clones, with approximately 70% observed a single time. Trimming cost V 9 bases and J 5 bases; bases outside gene matches: 9. CDR1 is SEHNR and CDR2 is FQNEAQ in the germline V gene (reference sequence). The CDR3 runs 15 residues.

Sequencing was performed on PBMCs. The V call is TRBV7-9, the J call TRBJ2-1; TRBD1 agrees at 11 bases. The sequence came from a man aged 35 to 55 in good health and CMV-seropositive. The CDR3 protein is CASTGQGAENNEQFF. Written as DNA, the CDR3 is TGTGCCAGTACAGGACAGGGGGCGGAAAACAATGAGCAGTTCTTC. Based on the CDR3 plus reference TRBV7-9 and TRBJ2-1, the full variable domain is DTGVSQNPRHKITKRGQNVTFRCDPISEHNRLYWYRQTLGQGPEFLTYFQNEAQLEKSRLLSDRFSAERPKGSFSTLEIQRTEQGDSAMYLCASTGQGAENNEQFFGPGTRLTVL.